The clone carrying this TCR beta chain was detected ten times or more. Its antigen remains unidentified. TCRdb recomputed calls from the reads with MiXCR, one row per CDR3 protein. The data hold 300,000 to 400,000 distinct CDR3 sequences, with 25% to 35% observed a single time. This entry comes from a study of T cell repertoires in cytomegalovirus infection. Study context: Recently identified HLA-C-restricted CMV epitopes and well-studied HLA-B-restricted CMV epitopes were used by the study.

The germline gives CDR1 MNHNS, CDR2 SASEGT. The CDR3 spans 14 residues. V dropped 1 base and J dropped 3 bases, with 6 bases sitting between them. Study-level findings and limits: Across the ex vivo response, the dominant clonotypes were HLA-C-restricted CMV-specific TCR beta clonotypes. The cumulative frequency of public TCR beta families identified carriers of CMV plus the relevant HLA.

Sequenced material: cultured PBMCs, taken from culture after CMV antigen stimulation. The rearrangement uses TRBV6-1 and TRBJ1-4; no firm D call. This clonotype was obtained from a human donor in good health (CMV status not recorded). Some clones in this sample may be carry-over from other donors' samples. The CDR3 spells CASSEGAANEKLFF. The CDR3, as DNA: TGTGCCAGCAGTGAAGGGGCAGCTAATGAAAAACTGTTTTTT.